This entry lists 22 T cell receptor beta chains sequenced from one sample in a study of identifying expanded T cells in peripheral blood. Repertoires were generated with immunoSEQ multiplex PCR, while TCRdb's copy carries only in-frame clones and drops some. Among around 100,000 clones listed, over 80% were seen once. What was sequenced was blood. The receptors come from a person aged 18 to 70 in good health.

The chain links TRBV6-6 to TRBJ1-2; TRBD1 aligns across 10 bases. Germline CDR1 and CDR2: MNHNY and SVGAGI (reference sequence). This CDR3 has 14 amino acids. Germline trimming cut 6 bases from V and 6 bases from J; bases unmatched to any gene: 7. The CDR3 DNA sequence: TGTGCCAGCAGAAGGGGGACAGGGGAAGATGGCTACACCTTC. Protein sequence: CASRRGTGEDGYTF.

V and J are TRBV5-4 and TRBJ1-1; TRBD1 agrees at 10 bases. Germline loops: CDR1 SGHNT, CDR2 YYREEE (reference sequence). The length of the CDR3 is 15 residues. V trimming: 3 bases; J trimming: 4 bases; junction bases outside the gene matches: 6. The CDR3 here is CASSWGQGFGTEAFF. The CDR3 DNA follows: TGTGCCAGCAGCTGGGGACAGGGGTTCGGCACTGAAGCTTTCTTT.

V usage is TRBV25-1 and J usage is TRBJ1-2; 8 bases are a match to TRBD1. CDR3 length: 15 amino acids. Germline trimming cut 3 bases from V and 6 bases from J; bases unmatched to any gene: 9. CDR1 is MGHDK and CDR2 is SYGVNS in the germline V gene. The CDR3 loop reads CASSDLGQENNGYTF. The CDR3 DNA follows: TGTGCCAGCAGTGACCTGGGACAGGAGAACAATGGCTACACCTTC.

In regard to this clone: This specimen includes other DNA sequences encoding the same CDR3. The chain combines TRBV5-1 with TRBJ1-5; D is unresolved. This CDR3 spans 13 amino acids. The germline gives CDR1 SGHRS, CDR2 YFSETQ. V gave up 0 bases and J gave up 4 bases, with 5 bases separating them. The CDR3 bases are TGCGCCAGCAGCTTGGAACTAAATCAGCCCCAGCATTTT. This encodes CASSLELNQPQHF.

The count of this clone is one. Within the sample, other DNA sequences also encode this same CDR3. As DNA, the CDR3 is TGTGCCAGCAGCTCCCTTGACAGGGAGAACTATGGCTACACCTTC. It specifies CASSSLDRENYGYTF. The chain couples TRBV7-9 to TRBJ1-2; 7 bases agree with TRBD1. J lost 2 bases, V lost 4 bases, and 7 bases had no gene match. The CDR3 runs to 15 residues. Germline values: CDR1 SEHNR, CDR2 FQNEAQ (reference sequence).

The chain combines TRBV5-4 with TRBJ2-1; weak D call: TRBD2 (6 bases). The CDR3 sequence is 17 residues long. Between the trimmed V and J ends, which lost 2 bases and 0 bases, there was a span of 15 bases. Germline V CDR1 and CDR2: SGHNT, YYREEE (reference sequence). The CDR3 is CASSFSNAGSSYNEQFF. The DNA of the CDR3 is TGTGCCAGCAGCTTTTCCAACGCGGGGAGCTCCTACAATGAGCAGTTCTTC.

This chain joins TRBV6-1 and TRBJ1-3; D may be TRBD1 (5 bases). The V end was cut by 1 base, the J end by 1 base, with 17 bases between. Germline V gene data show CDR1 as MNHNS and CDR2 as SASEGT. The CDR3 is 18 residues long. CDR3 loop: CASSEVWVQALSGNTIYF. CDR3 bases: TGTGCCAGCAGTGAAGTTTGGGTACAGGCCCTTTCTGGAAACACCATATATTTT.

As DNA, the CDR3 is TGTGCCAGCAGCCAAGATGCGAGACGCTCCTCTGGAAACACCATATATTTT. Translated, it gives CASSQDARRSSGNTIYF. This sequence joins TRBV14 and TRBJ1-3; D not certain. The germline CDR1 and CDR2 sequences are SGHDN and FVKESK. This CDR3 region has 17 residues. Trimming pared 0 bases from V and 0 bases from J, leaving 12 bases between.

The chain uses TRBV5-5 and TRBJ1-4, with TRBD1 as a possible D gene (5 bases). CDR3 length equals 16 residues. Trimming stripped 0 bases from V and 8 bases from J, with 17 bases between. In germline, CDR1 is SGHKS, CDR2 YYEKEE (reference sequence). CDR3 region: CASSLAKGQGGEKLFF. The CDR3 bases are TGTGCCAGCAGCTTGGCCAAAGGGCAGGGAGGCGAAAAACTGTTTTTT. Variable domain in full (rest from reference TRBV5-5 and TRBJ1-4): DAGVTQSPTHLIKTRGQQVTLRCSPISGHKSVSWYQQVLGQGPQFIFQYYEKEERGRGNFPDRFSARQFPNYSSELNVNALLLGDSALYLCASSLAKGQGGEKLFFGSGTQLSVL.

The chain's CDR3 is CASSLAGDRGGNEQFF. In DNA form, the CDR3 reads TGTGCCAGCAGCTTAGCCGGGGACAGGGGAGGTAATGAGCAGTTCTTC. V and J are TRBV7-6 and TRBJ2-1; TRBD1 matches at 10 bases. V shed 0 bases, J shed 7 bases, and the junction held 6 bases outside the gene matches. Per germline, CDR1 SGHVS and CDR2 FNYEAQ. This CDR3 has 16 residues.

This clone showed up just a few times. This chain uses TRBV19 with TRBJ1-2, with 9 positions matching TRBD1. Germline CDR1 and CDR2: LNHDA and SQIVND (reference sequence). This CDR3 spans 17 amino acids. Trimming removed 6 bases from V and 4 bases from J; junction bases left unmatched: 15. The CDR3 nucleotides read TGTGCCAGTAGCCCTCTGACAGGGGGGCTGGTGAGCTATGGCTACACCTTC. This encodes CASSPLTGGLVSYGYTF.

This clone was picked up one time. V and J are TRBV29-1 and TRBJ2-7; possible D gene TRBD1, 6 bases. CDR3 size: 15 residues. Germline V gene sequence: CDR1 SQVTM, CDR2 ANQGSEA. Trimming shortened V by 3 bases and J by 1 base, and 16 bases separated the two germline ends. The CDR3 spells CSVEFGTGSSYEQYF. In DNA form, the CDR3 reads TGCAGCGTTGAGTTTGGTACAGGGTCGTCCTACGAGCAGTACTTC.

The chain uses TRBV7-2 and TRBJ1-2; D is perhaps TRBD1 (5 bases). CDR1 SGHTA and CDR2 FQGNSA come from the germline V gene. The V end was cut by 1 base, the J end by 3 bases, with 9 bases between. The CDR3 is 14 residues long. CDR3: CASSLDGGYYGYTF. The CDR3 DNA is TGTGCCAGCAGCTTAGATGGGGGGTACTATGGCTACACCTTC.

The chain combines TRBV7-2 with TRBJ1-5; possibly TRBD1 for D (6 bases). Germline V gives CDR1 SGHTA, CDR2 FQGNSA. This CDR3 contains 14 residues. The V end lost 1 base, the J end lost 2 bases, and 6 bases lay between the germline ends. The CDR3 is CASSLEGGNQPQHF. As DNA, the CDR3 is TGTGCCAGCAGCTTAGAGGGGGGCAATCAGCCCCAGCATTTT.

The chain joins TRBV15 to TRBJ2-4, with TRBD2 as a possible D gene (6 bases). The CDR3 consists of 17 residues. V dropped 3 bases and J dropped 0 bases, with 15 bases sitting between them. The germline V gene encodes CDR1 LNHNV and CDR2 YYDKDF (reference sequence). In DNA form, the CDR3 reads TGTGCCACCAGCAGTCGGTGGGGGGTGCTAGCCAAAAACATTCAGTACTTC. Its translation: CATSSRWGVLAKNIQYF.

The CDR3 DNA reads TGTGCCAGTAGTATAAATCAGGTTTTCGATAGCAATCAGCCCCAGCATTTT. Translation gives CASSINQVFDSNQPQHF. The chain has TRBV19 and TRBJ1-5; D is undetermined. Trimming removed 2 bases from V and 0 bases from J, with 14 bases in between. The CDR3 extends over 17 amino acids. Germline-derived CDR1 and CDR2 are LNHDA and SQIVND (reference sequence). Using reference TRBV19 and TRBJ1-5 for the parts outside the CDR3, the full variable domain is DGGITQSPKYLFRKEGQNVTLSCEQNLNHDAMYWYRQDPGQGLRLIYYSQIVNDFQKGDIAEGYSVSREKKESFPLTVTSAQKNPTAFYLCASSINQVFDSNQPQHFGDGTRLSIL.

The chain combines TRBV7-9 with TRBJ2-1; a possible D gene is TRBD1 (5 bases). Germline V gene data show CDR1 as SEHNR and CDR2 as FQNEAQ (reference sequence). V was clipped by 4 bases and J by 3 bases, with 10 bases between them. This CDR3 comprises 14 residues. CDR3 nucleotide sequence: TGTGCCAGCAGCTCCCAAGACAGCTACAATGAGCAGTTCTTC. Amino acids: CASSSQDSYNEQFF.

This chain links TRBV27 with TRBJ2-1; D is perhaps TRBD2 (5 bases). V was cut by 4 bases and J by 7 bases, with 17 bases left in between. Germline lookup yields CDR1 MNHEY and CDR2 SMNVEV (reference sequence). This CDR3 has 15 amino acids. The CDR3, as DNA: TGTGCCAGCAGTTCGACGGACTGGAAGGTAAATGAGCAGTTCTTC. It codes for CASSSTDWKVNEQFF.

V gene TRBV4-3 combines with J gene TRBJ1-2; perhaps TRBD1 as D (5 bases). This CDR3 is built from 18 residues. Looked up from germline, CDR1 is LGHNA and CDR2 is YSLEER. The V end was cut by 0 bases, the J end by 2 bases, with 19 bases between. This CDR3 is CASSQEIRSRGRNYGYTF. In DNA, the CDR3 is TGCGCCAGCAGCCAAGAAATACGCTCCCGGGGGAGGAACTATGGCTACACCTTC.

This clone appeared once. The chain couples TRBV27 to TRBJ2-3; no clear D gene. V dropped 4 bases and J dropped 8 bases, with 16 bases sitting between them. The germline CDR1 and CDR2 sequences are MNHEY and SMNVEV (reference sequence). CDR3 length: 14 residues. CDR3 in DNA: TGTGCCAGCAGTTCTAGTCCGGGCGGCCTTACGCAGTATTTT. This translates into CASSSSPGGLTQYF.

This chain links TRBV4-1 with TRBJ2-2; D might be TRBD1 or TRBD2, each matching 5 bases. This CDR3 contains 16 residues. Germline V gene sequence: CDR1 MGHRA, CDR2 YSYEKL. V lost 2 bases to trimming and J lost 4 bases, with 14 bases between them. CDR3 sequence: CASSQRTTSGTGELFF. The CDR3 bases are TGCGCCAGCAGCCAACGGACAACTAGTGGCACCGGGGAGCTGTTTTTT.

The rearrangement links TRBV5-1 to TRBJ2-6, with D possibly being TRBD1 (6 bases). The CDR3 is 17 amino acids. Looked up from germline, CDR1 is SGHRS and CDR2 is YFSETQ. Trimming pared 1 base from V and 0 bases from J, leaving 11 bases between. CDR3: CASSLNRVSSGANVLTF. For the CDR3, the DNA is TGCGCCAGCAGCTTGAACAGGGTTAGCTCTGGGGCCAACGTCCTGACTTTC.